This T cell receptor beta chain was profiled in a study of a mutant IDH1 vaccine in newly diagnosed glioma. At the level of the study: Patients got their first vaccination 4-6 weeks after radiotherapy alone, or with temozolomide cycles. Patients got radiotherapy, temozolomide, or both beforehand, and most got both.

CDR3 size: 15 residues. Trimming cost V 4 bases and J 1 base, with 14 bases left between them. CDR1 is GTSNPN, CDR2 SVGIG, per germline (reference sequence). Data came from immunoSEQ multiplex PCR; TCRdb stores just in-frame clones and leaves some out. The data hold some 31,000 clones, with approximately 80% observed a single time. Time point indicated: week 23, last vaccination. Doses comprised 300 ug of mutant IDH1 20-mer peptide each, plus topical imiquimod. Comments on this clone: Antigen unknown.

The material was PBMCs, obtained from a glioma patient whose treatment included an IDH1 peptide vaccine. The chain joins TRBV30 to TRBJ1-3, with D unclear. The receptor was isolated from a woman under 30 with glioma. CDR3 amino acids: CAWMQFRGSGNTIYF. In DNA form, the CDR3 reads TGTGCCTGGATGCAATTTAGAGGGTCTGGAAACACCATATATTTT.